This T cell receptor (beta chain) was sequenced in a study of cytomegalovirus exposure and HLA in healthy donors. The primer mix had 60 Vbeta and 13 Jbeta primers. Profiling relied on immunoSEQ multiplex PCR, and the TCRdb table lists in-frame clones only, not all of them. This table holds 200,000 to 300,000 clones, around 83% found once. The table lists this clone with a count of one. This CDR3 contains 17 residues. Trimming removed 5 bases from V and 0 bases from J; junction bases left unmatched: 13. CDR1 is SGHAT and CDR2 is FQNNGV in the germline V gene. Donors had nominal health at sampling but likely had unrecorded immune exposures.

The chain recombines TRBV11-2 with TRBJ2-7, with 7 bases that match TRBD2. This TCR derives from a girl under 10 years old in good health and CMV-seronegative. The sample taken for sequencing was PBMCs. CDR3 DNA: TGTGCCAGCAGCCCCCGAGGGAGGGGTTTAACCTCCTACGAGCAGTACTTC. This sequence encodes CASSPRGRGLTSYEQYF.